A selection of T cell receptor beta chains follows, all from one sample in a study of shared clonotypes between healthy human individuals. Sequenced by immunoSEQ multiplex PCR; TCRdb stores in-frame clones only, minus some. This table has 2,500,000 or so clones, around nine tenths appearing once. The sample comprised naive CD4+ T cells sorted from blood. These receptors were collected from a man aged 18 to 35 in good health. CDR3s include the opening cysteine and the closing phenylalanine or tryptophan. D genes are given only for firm matches. Rows give clone size only sometimes, using once, few, many, or a class for an expanded clone.

clone_size,v_call,d_call,j_call,cdr3_aa,cdr3_nt
.,TRBV5-1,TRBD1,TRBJ1-2,CASSLAATGAYGYTF,TGCGCCAGCAGCTTGGCCGCGACAGGGGCCTATGGCTACACCTTC
.,TRBV30,.,TRBJ1-1,CAWRPQGKGEAFF,TGTGCCTGGAGGCCCCAAGGAAAGGGGGAAGCTTTCTTT
.,TRBV18,.,TRBJ1-5,CASSRLRQASNQPQHF,TGTGCCAGCTCACGACTACGACAGGCTAGCAATCAGCCCCAGCATTTT
.,TRBV30,.,TRBJ1-4,CAWSVRRTIVAYRSHNEKLFF,TGTGCCTGGAGTGTACGGAGGACGATCGTGGCCTACAGAAGCCATAATGAAAAACTGTTTTTT
.,TRBV6-5,.,TRBJ2-3,CASNPSHSSDTQYF,TGTGCCAGCAATCCAAGCCACTCTTCGGATACGCAGTATTTT
.,TRBV21-1,.,TRBJ2-7,CASSVTRENYEQYF,TGTGCCAGCAGCGTTACAAGGGAAAACTACGAGCAGTACTTC
.,TRBV9,.,TRBJ2-7,CASSVEVGPYEQYF,TGTGCCAGCAGCGTAGAGGTAGGCCCCTACGAGCAGTACTTC
.,TRBV2,.,TRBJ1-5,CASSRTGNSGQGNQPQHF,TGTGCCAGCAGTCGGACGGGGAATTCGGGCCAAGGCAATCAGCCCCAGCATTTT
.,TRBV5-6,TRBD1,TRBJ1-5,CASRKQGASQPQHF,TGTGCCAGCAGGAAACAGGGGGCTAGTCAGCCCCAGCATTTT
once,TRBV7-8,TRBD1,TRBJ1-6,CASSSGTGEVPLHF,TGTGCCAGCAGCTCCGGGACAGGGGAGGTACCCCTCCACTTT
.,TRBV19,TRBD1,TRBJ1-6,CASSGPTGGKDPLHF,TGTGCCAGTAGTGGCCCGACAGGGGGCAAGGATCCCCTCCACTTT